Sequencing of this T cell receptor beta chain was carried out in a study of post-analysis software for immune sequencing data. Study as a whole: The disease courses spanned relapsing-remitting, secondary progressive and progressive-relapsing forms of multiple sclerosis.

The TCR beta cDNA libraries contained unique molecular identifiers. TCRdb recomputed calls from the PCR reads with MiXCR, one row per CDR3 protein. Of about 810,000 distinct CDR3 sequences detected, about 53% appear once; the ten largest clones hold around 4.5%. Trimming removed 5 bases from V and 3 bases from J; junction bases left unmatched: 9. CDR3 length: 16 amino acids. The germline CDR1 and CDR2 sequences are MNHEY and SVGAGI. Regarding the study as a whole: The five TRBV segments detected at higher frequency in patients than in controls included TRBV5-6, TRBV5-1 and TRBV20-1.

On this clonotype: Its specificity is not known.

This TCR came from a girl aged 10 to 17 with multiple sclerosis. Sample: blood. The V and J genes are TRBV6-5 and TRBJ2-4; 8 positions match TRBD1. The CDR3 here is CASSQPLRGRKNIQYF. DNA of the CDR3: TGTGCCAGCAGTCAGCCTCTCAGGGGGCGCAAAAACATTCAGTACTTC.